This T cell receptor (beta chain) is drawn from a study of beta chain features in type 1 diabetes. Overall study findings and caveats: Patients with type 1 diabetes carried fewer insertions and had more deletions at their VDJ junctions. TCRB rearrangement may or may not be influenced by HLA type; here this remained unresolved.

As to this clone: Antigen unknown.

The whole isolated RNA underwent reverse transcription, so sequencing captured expressed TCRB transcripts. Profiling relied on immunoSEQ multiplex PCR, and the TCRdb table lists in-frame clones only, not all of them. Among 680,000 or so clones listed, around 15% were seen once. V dropped 4 bases and J dropped 0 bases, with 7 bases sitting between them. Germline CDR1 is LGHNA and CDR2 is YNFKEQ. This CDR3 contains 14 residues. Donors underwent one heparinised blood draw, 100 to 150 mL on average. Staining for CD45RO/CCR7/CD25/CD127/CD95/CD27 allowed sorting of CD4+ naive, central memory, regulatory and stem cell-like memory cells.

The receptor's source is a man younger than 35 in good health. The sample comprised naive CD4+ T cells from blood. The V and J genes are TRBV4-2 and TRBJ1-3; D not certain. CDR3 sequence reads: CASSPLSSGNTIYF. The CDR3 nucleotides are TGTGCCAGCAGCCCGCTCAGCTCTGGAAACACCATATATTTT.